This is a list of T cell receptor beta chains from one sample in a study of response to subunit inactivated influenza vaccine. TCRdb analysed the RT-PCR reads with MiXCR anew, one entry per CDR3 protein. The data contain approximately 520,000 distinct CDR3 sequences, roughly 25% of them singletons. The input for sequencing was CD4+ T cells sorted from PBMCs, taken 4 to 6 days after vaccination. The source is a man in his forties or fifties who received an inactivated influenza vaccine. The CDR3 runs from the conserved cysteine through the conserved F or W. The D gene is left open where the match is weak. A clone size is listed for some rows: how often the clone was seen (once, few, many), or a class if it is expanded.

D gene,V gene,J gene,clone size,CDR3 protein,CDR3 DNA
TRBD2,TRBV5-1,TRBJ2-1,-,CASSGGGTSGSDEQFF,TGCGCCAGCAGCGGAGGAGGGACTAGCGGGAGTGATGAGCAGTTCTTC
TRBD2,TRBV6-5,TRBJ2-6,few,CAIRYSLAGSGANVLTF,TGTGCCATCAGGTACTCATTAGCGGGATCTGGGGCCAACGTCCTGACTTTC
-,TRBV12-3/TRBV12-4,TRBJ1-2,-,CASSPRAGLYGYTF,TGTGCCAGCAGTCCAAGAGCGGGCCTCTATGGCTACACCTTC
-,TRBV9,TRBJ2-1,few,CASSVASPQNLNEQFF,TGTGCCAGCAGCGTAGCTAGTCCTCAAAACCTCAATGAGCAGTTCTTC
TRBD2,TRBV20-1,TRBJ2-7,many,CSAEGASGRAQDEQYF,TGCAGTGCGGAGGGGGCCAGCGGGAGGGCCCAGGACGAGCAGTACTTC
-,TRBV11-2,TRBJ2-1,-,CASSLVTGNNEQFF,TGTGCCAGCAGCTTAGTGACAGGTAACAATGAGCAGTTCTTC
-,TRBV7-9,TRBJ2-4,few,CASSATPLAKNIQYF,TGTGCCAGCAGCGCGACCCCCCTAGCCAAAAACATTCAGTACTTC
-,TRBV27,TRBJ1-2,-,CASSDPLKKITF,TGTGCCAGCAGTGACCCTCTTAAGAAGATCACCTTC
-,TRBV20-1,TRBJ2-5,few,CSASLRDKQETQYF,TGCAGTGCTAGCCTCCGGGACAAACAAGAGACCCAGTACTTC
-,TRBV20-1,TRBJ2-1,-,CSARILVAPNEQFF,TGCAGTGCTAGGATATTGGTAGCTCCCAATGAGCAGTTCTTC
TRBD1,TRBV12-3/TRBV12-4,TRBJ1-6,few,CASSSLDRATSPLHF,TGTGCCAGCAGTTCTCTCGACAGGGCTACCTCACCCCTCCACTTT
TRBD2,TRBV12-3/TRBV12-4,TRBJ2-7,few,CASSFRDRGGKYF,TGTGCCAGCAGTTTTAGGGATCGCGGGGGAAAGTACTTC
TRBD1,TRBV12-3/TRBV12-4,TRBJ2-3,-,CASSLGQGNIDTQYF,TGTGCCAGCAGCCTCGGACAGGGAAACATCGATACGCAGTATTTT
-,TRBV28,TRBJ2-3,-,CASGPKDTQYF,TGTGCCAGCGGTCCCAAAGATACGCAGTATTTT
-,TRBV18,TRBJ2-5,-,CASSPDLETQYF,TGTGCCAGCTCACCCGATTTGGAGACCCAGTACTTC
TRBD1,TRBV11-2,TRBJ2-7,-,CATAKGGQGAYEQYF,TGTGCCACAGCAAAGGGGGGACAGGGCGCCTACGAGCAGTACTTC
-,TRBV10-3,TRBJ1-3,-,CAIMGFGNTIYF,TGTGCCATCATGGGATTCGGAAACACCATATATTTT
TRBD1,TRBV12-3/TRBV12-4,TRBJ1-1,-,CASSFVDSGGLAFF,TGTGCCAGCAGTTTCGTTGACTCAGGGGGCTTGGCTTTCTTT
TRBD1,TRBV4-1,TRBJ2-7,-,CASSQWIPGQTYEQYF,TGCGCCAGCAGCCAATGGATCCCGGGACAGACATACGAGCAGTACTTC
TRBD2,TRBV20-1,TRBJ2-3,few,CSATLAGGPVTQYF,TGCAGTGCAACTCTAGCGGGGGGGCCGGTTACGCAGTATTTT
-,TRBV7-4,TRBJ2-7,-,CASSLSQEFLEQYF,TGTGCCAGCAGCTTAAGTCAGGAGTTCCTCGAGCAGTACTTC
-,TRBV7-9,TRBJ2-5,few,CASSLGQGKQETQYF,TGTGCCAGCAGCTTGGGGCAGGGCAAACAAGAGACCCAGTACTTC